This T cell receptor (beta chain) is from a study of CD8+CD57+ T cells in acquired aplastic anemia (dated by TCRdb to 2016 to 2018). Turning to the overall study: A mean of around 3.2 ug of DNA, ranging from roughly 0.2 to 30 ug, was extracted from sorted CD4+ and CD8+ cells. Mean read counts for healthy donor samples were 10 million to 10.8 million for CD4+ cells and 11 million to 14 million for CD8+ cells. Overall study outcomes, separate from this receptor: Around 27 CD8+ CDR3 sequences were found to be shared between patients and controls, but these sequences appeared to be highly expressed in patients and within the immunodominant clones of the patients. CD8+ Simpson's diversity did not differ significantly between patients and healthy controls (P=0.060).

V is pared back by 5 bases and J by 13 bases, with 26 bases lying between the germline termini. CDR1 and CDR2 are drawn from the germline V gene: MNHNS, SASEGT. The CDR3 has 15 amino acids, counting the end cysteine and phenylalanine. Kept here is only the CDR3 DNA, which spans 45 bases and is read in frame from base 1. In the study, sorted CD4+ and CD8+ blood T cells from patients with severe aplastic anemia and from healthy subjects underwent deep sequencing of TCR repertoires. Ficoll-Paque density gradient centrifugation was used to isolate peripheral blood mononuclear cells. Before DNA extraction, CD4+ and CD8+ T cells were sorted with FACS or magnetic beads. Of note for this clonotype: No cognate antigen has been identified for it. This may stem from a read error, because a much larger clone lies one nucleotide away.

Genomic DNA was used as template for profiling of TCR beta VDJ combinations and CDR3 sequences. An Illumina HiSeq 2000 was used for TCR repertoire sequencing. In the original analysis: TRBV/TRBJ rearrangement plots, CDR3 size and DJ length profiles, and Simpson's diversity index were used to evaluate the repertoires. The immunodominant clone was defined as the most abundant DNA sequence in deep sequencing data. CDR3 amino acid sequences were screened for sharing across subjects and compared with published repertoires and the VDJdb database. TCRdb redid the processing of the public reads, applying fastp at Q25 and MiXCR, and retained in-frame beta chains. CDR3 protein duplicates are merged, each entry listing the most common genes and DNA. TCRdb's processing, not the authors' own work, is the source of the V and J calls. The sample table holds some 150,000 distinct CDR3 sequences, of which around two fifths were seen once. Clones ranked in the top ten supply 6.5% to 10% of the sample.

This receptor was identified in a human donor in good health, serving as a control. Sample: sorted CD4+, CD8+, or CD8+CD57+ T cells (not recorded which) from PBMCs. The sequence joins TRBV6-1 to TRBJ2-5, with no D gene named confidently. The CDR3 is CASSRSPRMVIQRYF. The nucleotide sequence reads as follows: TGTGCCAGCAGTCGGTCGCCCAGGATGGTAATCCAACGGTACTTC.